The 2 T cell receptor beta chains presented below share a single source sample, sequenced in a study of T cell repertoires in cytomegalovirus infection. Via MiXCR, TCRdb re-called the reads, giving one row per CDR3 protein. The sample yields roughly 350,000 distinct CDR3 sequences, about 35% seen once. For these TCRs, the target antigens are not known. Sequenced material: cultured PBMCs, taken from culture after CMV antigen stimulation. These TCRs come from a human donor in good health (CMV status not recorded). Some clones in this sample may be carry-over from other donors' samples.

The CDR3 spells CASSYDRKTAEAFF. CDR3 nucleotides: TGTGCCAGCAGTTACGACAGAAAAACAGCTGAAGCTTTCTTT. V usage is TRBV6-5 and J usage is TRBJ1-1; D might be TRBD1 (5 bases). Germline CDR1 and CDR2: MNHEY and SVGAGI. V lost 2 bases and J 6 bases, leaving 13 bases between the germline ends. CDR3 length: 14 amino acids.

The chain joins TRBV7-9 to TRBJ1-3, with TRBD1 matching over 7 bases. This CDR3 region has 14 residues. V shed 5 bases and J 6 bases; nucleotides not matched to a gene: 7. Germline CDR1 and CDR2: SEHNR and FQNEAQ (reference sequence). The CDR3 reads CASSPGTVKNTIYF. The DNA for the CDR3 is TGTGCCAGCAGCCCCGGGACAGTGAAAAACACCATATATTTT.